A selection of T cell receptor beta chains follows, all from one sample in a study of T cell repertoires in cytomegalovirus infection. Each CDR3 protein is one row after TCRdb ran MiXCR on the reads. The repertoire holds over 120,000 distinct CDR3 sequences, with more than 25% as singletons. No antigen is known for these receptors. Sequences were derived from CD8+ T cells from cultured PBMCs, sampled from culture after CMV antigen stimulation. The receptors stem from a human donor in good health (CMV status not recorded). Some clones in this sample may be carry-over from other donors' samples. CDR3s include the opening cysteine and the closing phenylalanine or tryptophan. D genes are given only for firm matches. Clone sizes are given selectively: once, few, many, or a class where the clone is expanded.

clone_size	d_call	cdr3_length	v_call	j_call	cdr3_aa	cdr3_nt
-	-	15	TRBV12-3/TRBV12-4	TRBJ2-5	CASSPLGGAYETQYF	TGTGCCAGCAGCCCTCTGGGGGGGGCGTATGAGACCCAGTACTTC
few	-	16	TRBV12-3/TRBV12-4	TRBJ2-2	CASSPFGGPNTGELFF	TGTGCCAGCTCCCCTTTTGGGGGGCCGAACACCGGGGAGCTGTTTTTT
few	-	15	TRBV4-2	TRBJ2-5	CASSQEERLQETQYF	TGTGCCAGCAGCCAAGAGGAGCGTCTCCAAGAGACCCAGTACTTC
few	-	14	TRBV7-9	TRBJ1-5	CASSLGRGDQPQHF	TGTGCCAGCAGCTTAGGCAGGGGCGATCAGCCCCAGCATTTT
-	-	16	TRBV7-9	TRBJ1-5	CASSLAPSSPNQPQHF	TGTGCCAGCAGCTTAGCGCCGTCCAGCCCCAATCAGCCCCAGCATTTT
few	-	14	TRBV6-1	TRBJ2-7	CASSEGSLGNEQYF	TGTGCCAGCAGTGAAGGGAGCTTAGGGAACGAGCAGTACTTC
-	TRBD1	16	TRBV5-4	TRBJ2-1	CASSHLGRGTYNEQFF	TGTGCCAGCAGCCACCTTGGCAGGGGGACCTACAATGAGCAGTTCTTC
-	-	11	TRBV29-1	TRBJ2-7	CSVAEVGEQYF	TGCAGCGTTGCGGAGGTTGGCGAGCAGTACTTC
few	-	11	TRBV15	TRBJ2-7	CATSTGAEQYF	TGTGCCACCAGCACTGGGGCCGAGCAGTACTTC
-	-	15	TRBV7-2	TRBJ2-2	CASSLLVGNTGELFF	TGTGCCAGCAGCTTATTGGTAGGGAACACCGGGGAGCTGTTTTTT
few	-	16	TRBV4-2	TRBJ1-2	CASSQDAGGDLYGYTF	TGTGCCAGCAGCCAAGACGCCGGGGGCGATCTCTATGGCTACACCTTC
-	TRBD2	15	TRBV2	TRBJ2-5	CASSGLAGEYETQYF	TGTGCCAGCAGTGGACTAGCGGGGGAATATGAGACCCAGTACTTC
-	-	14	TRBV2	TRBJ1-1	CASSPPGVDTEAFF	TGTGCCAGCAGTCCCCCAGGGGTCGACACTGAAGCTTTCTTT
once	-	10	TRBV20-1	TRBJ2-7	CSARANEQYF	TGCAGTGCTAGAGCAAACGAGCAGTACTTC
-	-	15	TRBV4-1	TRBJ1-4	CANSQDLGLSEKLFF	TGCGCCAACAGCCAAGACCTGGGTTTGAGTGAAAAACTGTTTTTT
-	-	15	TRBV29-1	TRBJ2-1	CSVITLQGRIGEQFF	TGCAGCGTTATCACCCTACAGGGACGAATAGGTGAGCAGTTCTTC
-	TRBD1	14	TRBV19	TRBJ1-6	CASSRQGSNSPLHF	TGTGCCAGTAGTCGACAGGGATCGAATTCACCCCTCCACTTT
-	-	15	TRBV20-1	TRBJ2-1	CSAREQQTSYNEQFF	TGCAGTGCTCGCGAACAGCAAACCTCCTACAATGAGCAGTTCTTC
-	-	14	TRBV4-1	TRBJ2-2	CASSFFPLSGELFF	TGTGCCAGCAGCTTCTTTCCTCTTTCCGGGGAGCTGTTTTTT
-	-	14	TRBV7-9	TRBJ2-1	CASSLDWGFNEQFF	TGTGCCAGCAGCTTAGATTGGGGATTCAATGAGCAGTTCTTC
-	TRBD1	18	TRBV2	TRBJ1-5	CASTDIFGTGLSNQPQHF	TGTGCCAGCACCGACATATTCGGGACAGGGCTTAGCAATCAGCCCCAGCATTTT
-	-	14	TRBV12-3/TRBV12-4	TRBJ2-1	CAITRGPPYNEQFF	TGTGCCATTACCAGGGGCCCCCCCTACAATGAGCAGTTCTTC
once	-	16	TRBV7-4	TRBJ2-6	CASSLPEGGGANVLTF	TGTGCCAGCAGCCTCCCGGAGGGCGGAGGGGCCAACGTCCTGACTTTC
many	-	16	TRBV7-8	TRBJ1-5	CASSLTLGQLNQPQHF	TGTGCCAGCAGCTTAACGTTAGGGCAGCTCAATCAGCCCCAGCATTTT
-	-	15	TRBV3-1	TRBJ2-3	CASSQGDRGTDTQYF	TGTGCCAGCAGCCAAGGAGACCGCGGCACAGATACGCAGTATTTT
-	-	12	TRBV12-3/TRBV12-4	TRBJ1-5	CASRGGDQPQHF	TGTGCCAGCAGGGGCGGGGATCAGCCCCAGCATTTT
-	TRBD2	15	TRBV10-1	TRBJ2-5	CASRPTSGVQETQYF	TGCGCCAGCAGGCCGACTAGCGGGGTCCAAGAGACCCAGTACTTC
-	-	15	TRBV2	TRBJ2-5	CASSEDLGLQETQYF	TGTGCCAGCAGTGAAGATCTCGGACTGCAAGAGACCCAGTACTTC
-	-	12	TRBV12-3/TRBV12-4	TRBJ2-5	CASSFQGETQYF	TGTGCCAGCAGTTTCCAGGGAGAGACCCAGTACTTC
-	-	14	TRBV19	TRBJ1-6	CASRPTAMNSPLHF	TGTGCCAGTAGGCCGACTGCAATGAATTCACCCCTCCACTTT
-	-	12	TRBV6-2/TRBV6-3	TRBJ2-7	CASSYLGDEQYF	TGTGCCAGCAGTTACCTAGGGGACGAGCAGTACTTC
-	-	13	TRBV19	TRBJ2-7	CASSRTFDYEQYF	TGTGCCAGTAGCCGTACCTTTGACTACGAGCAGTACTTC
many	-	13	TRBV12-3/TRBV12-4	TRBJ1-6	CASRTQAPSPLHF	TGTGCCAGCAGAACCCAAGCCCCCTCACCCCTCCACTTT
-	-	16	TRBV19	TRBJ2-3	CASSILAGAATDTQYF	TGTGCCAGTAGTATATTGGCGGGGGCCGCCACGGATACGCAGTATTTT
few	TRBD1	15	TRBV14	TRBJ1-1	CASSLPGTGFPEAFF	TGTGCCAGCAGCTTACCCGGGACAGGCTTCCCTGAAGCTTTCTTT
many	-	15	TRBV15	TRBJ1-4	CATQPDGATNEKLFF	TGTGCCACCCAGCCGGACGGTGCAACTAATGAAAAACTGTTTTTT
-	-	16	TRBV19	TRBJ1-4	CASSMIREEPYEKLFF	TGTGCCAGTAGTATGATAAGGGAGGAGCCTTATGAAAAACTGTTTTTT
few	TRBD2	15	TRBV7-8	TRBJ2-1	CASLEGGGAHNEQFF	TGTGCCAGTCTGGAGGGCGGGGGGGCCCACAATGAGCAGTTCTTC
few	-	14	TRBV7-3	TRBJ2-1	CASSFTGFANEQFF	TGTGCCAGCAGCTTTACAGGCTTCGCCAATGAGCAGTTCTTC
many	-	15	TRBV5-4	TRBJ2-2	CASRPGLISAGELFF	TGTGCCAGCAGACCGGGCCTTATTAGCGCCGGGGAGCTGTTTTTT
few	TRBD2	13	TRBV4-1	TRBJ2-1	CASSQPIAGEQFF	TGCGCCAGCAGCCAACCCATAGCGGGTGAGCAGTTCTTC
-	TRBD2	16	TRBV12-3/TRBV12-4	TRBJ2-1	CASRTTSGGWYNEQFF	TGTGCCAGCAGAACAACTAGCGGGGGTTGGTACAATGAGCAGTTCTTC
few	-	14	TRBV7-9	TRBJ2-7	CASSLGGSLYEQYF	TGTGCCAGCAGCTTAGGAGGATCCCTCTACGAGCAGTACTTC
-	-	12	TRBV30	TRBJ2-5	CAWSVPEVTQYF	TGTGCCTGGAGTGTCCCCGAGGTGACCCAGTACTTC
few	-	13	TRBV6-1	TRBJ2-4	CASSERGGSRVPF	TGTGCCAGCAGTGAACGGGGTGGGTCCAGGGTGCCCTTC
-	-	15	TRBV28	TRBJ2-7	CASRGGTGLPYEQYF	TGTGCCAGCAGGGGGGGGACAGGATTACCCTACGAGCAGTACTTC
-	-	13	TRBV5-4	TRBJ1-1	CASSLESNTEAFF	TGTGCCAGCAGCTTGGAGAGTAACACTGAAGCTTTCTTT
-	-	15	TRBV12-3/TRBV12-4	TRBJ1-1	CASSSAGDEDTEAFF	TGTGCCAGCAGTTCGGCAGGGGACGAAGACACTGAAGCTTTCTTT
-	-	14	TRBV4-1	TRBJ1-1	CASSYGQSQTEAFF	TGCGCCAGCAGCTATGGACAGAGTCAAACTGAAGCTTTCTTT